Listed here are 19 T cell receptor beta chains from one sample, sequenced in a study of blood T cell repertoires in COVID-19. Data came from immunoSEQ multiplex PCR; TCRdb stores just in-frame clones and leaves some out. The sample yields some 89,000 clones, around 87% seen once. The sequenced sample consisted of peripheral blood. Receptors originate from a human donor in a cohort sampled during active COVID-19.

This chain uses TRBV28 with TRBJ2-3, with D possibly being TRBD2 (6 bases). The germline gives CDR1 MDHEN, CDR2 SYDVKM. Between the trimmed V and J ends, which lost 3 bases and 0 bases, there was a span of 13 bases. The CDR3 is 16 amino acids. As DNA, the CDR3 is TGTGCCAGCAGTTTCCCCGGACTATCAAGCACAGATACGCAGTATTTT. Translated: CASSFPGLSSTDTQYF.

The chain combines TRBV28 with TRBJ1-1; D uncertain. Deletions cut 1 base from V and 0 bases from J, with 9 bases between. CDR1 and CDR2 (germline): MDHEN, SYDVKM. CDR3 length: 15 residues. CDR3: CASSLYFRLNTEAFF. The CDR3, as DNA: TGTGCCAGCAGTTTATATTTCAGATTGAACACTGAAGCTTTCTTT.

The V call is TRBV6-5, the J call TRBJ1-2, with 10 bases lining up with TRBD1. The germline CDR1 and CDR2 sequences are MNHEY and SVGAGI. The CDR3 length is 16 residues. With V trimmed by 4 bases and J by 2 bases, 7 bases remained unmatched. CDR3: CASSSLPGQGNYGYTF. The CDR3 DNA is TGTGCCAGCAGTTCACTTCCGGGACAGGGGAACTATGGCTACACCTTC.

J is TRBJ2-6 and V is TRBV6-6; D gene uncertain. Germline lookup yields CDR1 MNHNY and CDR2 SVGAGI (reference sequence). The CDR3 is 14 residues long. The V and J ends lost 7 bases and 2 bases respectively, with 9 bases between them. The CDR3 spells CASTDIPGANVLTF. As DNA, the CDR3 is TGTGCCAGCACAGACATTCCTGGGGCCAACGTCCTGACTTTC.

CDR3 sequence reads: CASSLASLGQSRSYTF. DNA of the CDR3: TGTGCCAGCAGCTTAGCGTCCCTCGGACAGTCTAGGAGCTACACCTTC. The chain has TRBV13 and TRBJ1-2; TRBD1 might be the D (6 bases). The CDR3 consists of 16 residues. In germline, CDR1 is PRHDT, CDR2 FYEKMQ (reference sequence). V dropped 1 base and J dropped 9 bases, with 21 bases sitting between them.

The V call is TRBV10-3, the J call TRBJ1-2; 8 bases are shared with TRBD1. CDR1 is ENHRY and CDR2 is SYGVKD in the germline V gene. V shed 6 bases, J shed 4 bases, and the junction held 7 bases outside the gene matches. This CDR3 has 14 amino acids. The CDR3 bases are TGTGCCATCAGCCTTGGACAGGGATCCTATGGCTACACCTTC. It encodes CAISLGQGSYGYTF.

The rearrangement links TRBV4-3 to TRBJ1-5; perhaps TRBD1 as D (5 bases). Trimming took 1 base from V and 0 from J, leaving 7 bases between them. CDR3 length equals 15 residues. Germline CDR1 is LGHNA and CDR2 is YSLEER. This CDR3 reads CASSQGQFSNQPQHF. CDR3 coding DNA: TGCGCCAGCAGCCAAGGACAGTTTAGCAATCAGCCCCAGCATTTT.

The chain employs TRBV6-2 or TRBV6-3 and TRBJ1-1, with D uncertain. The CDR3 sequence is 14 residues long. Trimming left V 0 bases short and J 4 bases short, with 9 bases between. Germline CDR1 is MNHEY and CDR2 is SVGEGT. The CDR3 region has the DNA TGTGCCAGCAGTTACTCCTGGGCCGCCACTGAAGCTTTCTTT. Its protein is CASSYSWAATEAFF.

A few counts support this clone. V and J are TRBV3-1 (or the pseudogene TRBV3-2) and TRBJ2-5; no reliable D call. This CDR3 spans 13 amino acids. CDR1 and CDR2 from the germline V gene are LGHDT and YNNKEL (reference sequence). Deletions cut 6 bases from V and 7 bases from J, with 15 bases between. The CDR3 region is CASSITTLGTQYF. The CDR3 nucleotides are TGTGCCAGCAGTATTACTACCCTTGGGACCCAGTACTTC.

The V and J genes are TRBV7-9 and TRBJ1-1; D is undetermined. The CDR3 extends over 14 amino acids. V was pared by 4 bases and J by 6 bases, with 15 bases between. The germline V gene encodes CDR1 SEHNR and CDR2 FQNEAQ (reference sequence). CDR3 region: CASSYGPGGAEAFF. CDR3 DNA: TGTGCCAGCAGCTACGGCCCAGGCGGGGCTGAAGCTTTCTTT.

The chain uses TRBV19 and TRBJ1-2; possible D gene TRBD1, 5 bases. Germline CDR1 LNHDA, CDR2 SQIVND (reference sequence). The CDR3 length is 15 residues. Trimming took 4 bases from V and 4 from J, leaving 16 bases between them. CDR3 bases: TGTGCCAGTAGTACGAGCGGGGGGACTCCCTATGGCTACACCTTC. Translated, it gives CASSTSGGTPYGYTF.

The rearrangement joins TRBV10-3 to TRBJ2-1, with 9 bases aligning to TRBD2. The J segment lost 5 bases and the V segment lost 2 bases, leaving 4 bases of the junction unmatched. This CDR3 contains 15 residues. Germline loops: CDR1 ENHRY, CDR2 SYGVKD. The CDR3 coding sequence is TGTGCCATCAGTGAGGGGGCTAGCGGGGACAATGAGCAGTTCTTC. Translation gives CAISEGASGDNEQFF.

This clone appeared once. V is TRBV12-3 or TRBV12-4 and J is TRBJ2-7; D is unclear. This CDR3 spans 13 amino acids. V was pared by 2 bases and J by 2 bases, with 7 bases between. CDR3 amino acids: CASSLTETYEQYF. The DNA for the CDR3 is TGTGCCAGCAGTTTAACAGAAACCTACGAGCAGTACTTC.

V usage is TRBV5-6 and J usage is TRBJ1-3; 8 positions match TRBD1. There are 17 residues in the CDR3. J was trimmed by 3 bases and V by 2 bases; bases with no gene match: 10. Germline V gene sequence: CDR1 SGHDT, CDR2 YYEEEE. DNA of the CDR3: TGTGCCAGCAGCTTCGTTTCCCACAGGGGGTATGGAAACACCATATATTTT. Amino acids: CASSFVSHRGYGNTIYF.

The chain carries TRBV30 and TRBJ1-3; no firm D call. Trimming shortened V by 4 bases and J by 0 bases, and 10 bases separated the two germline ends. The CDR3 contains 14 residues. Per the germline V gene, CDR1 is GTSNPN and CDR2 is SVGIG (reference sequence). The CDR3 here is CAWTPGSSGNTIYF. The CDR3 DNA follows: TGTGCCTGGACCCCAGGTAGCTCTGGAAACACCATATATTTT.

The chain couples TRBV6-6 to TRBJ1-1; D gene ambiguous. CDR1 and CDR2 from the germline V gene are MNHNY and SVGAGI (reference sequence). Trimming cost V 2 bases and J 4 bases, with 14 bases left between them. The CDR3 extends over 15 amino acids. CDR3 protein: CASSYRSKVGTEAFF. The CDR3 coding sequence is TGTGCCAGCAGTTACCGAAGCAAAGTCGGCACTGAAGCTTTCTTT.

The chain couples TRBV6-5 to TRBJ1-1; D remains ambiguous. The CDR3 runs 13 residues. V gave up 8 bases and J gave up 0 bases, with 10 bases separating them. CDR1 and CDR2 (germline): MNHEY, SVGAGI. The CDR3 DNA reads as TGTGCCAGCCAGTTACAGCTGAACACTGAAGCTTTCTTT. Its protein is CASQLQLNTEAFF.

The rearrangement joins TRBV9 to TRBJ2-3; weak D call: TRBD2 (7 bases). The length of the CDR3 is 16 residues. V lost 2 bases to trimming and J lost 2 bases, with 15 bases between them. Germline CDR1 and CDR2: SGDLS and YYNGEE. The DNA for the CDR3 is TGTGCCAGCAGCGTCGGCGGGGGCCCCCCCACAGATACGCAGTATTTT. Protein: CASSVGGGPPTDTQYF.

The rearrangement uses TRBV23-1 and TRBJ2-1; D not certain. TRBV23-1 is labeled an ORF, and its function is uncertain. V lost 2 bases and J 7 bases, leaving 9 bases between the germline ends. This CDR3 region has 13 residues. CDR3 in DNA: TGCGCCAGCAGTCAAAGGCCAGGAAATGAGCAGTTCTTC. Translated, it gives CASSQRPGNEQFF.